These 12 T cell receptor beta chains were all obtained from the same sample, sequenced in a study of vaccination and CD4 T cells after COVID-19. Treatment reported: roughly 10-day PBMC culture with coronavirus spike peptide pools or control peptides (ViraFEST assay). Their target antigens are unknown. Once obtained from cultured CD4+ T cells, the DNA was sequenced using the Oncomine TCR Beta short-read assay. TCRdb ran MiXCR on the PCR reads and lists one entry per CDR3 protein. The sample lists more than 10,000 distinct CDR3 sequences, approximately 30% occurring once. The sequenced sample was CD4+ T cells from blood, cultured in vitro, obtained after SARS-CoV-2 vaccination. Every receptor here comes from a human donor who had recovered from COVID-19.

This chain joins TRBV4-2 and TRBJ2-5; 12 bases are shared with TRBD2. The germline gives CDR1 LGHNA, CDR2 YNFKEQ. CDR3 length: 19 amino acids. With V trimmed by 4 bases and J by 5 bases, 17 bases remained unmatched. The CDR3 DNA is TGTGCCAGCAGCCGCGGAAAGACTAGCGGGAGAACCTTCGGGGAGACCCAGTACTTC. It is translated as CASSRGKTSGRTFGETQYF.

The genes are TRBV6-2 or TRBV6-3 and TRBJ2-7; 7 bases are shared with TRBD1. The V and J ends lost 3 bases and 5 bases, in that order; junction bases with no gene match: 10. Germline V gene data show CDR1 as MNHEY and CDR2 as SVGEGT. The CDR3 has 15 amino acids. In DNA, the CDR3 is TGTGCCAGCAGTTATTTTAAGACAGGGCTCAACGAGCAGTACTTC. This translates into CASSYFKTGLNEQYF.

The CDR3 DNA is TGTGCCAGCAGCTTAGCCGTTGGCGGCACCGGGGAGCTGTTTTTT. This gives the protein CASSLAVGGTGELFF. This chain links TRBV7-2 with TRBJ2-2; D gene unclear. The V end lost 0 bases, the J end lost 4 bases, and 9 bases lay between the germline ends. The CDR3 runs to 15 residues. The germline gives CDR1 SGHTA, CDR2 FQGNSA.

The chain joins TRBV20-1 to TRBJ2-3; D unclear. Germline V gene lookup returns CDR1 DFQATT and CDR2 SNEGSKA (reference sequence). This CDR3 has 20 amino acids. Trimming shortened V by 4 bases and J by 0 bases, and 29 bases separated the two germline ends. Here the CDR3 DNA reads TGCAGTGCTACTCTTCTCGGTTGGACGGAATCAAGTAGTAGCACAGATACGCAGTATTTT. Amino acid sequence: CSATLLGWTESSSSTDTQYF.

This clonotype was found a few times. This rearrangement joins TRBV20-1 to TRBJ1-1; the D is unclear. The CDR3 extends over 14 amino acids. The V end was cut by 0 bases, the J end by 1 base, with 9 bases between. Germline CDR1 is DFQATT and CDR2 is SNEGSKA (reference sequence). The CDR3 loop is CSARDPRGNTEAFF. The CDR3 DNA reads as TGCAGTGCTAGAGATCCCCGGGGGAACACTGAAGCTTTCTTT.

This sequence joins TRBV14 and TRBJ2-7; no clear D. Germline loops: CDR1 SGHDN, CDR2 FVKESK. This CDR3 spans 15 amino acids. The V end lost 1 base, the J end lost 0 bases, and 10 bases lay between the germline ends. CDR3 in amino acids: CASSQAIVSSYEQYF. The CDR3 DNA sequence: TGTGCCAGCAGCCAAGCAATAGTAAGCTCCTACGAGCAGTACTTC.

Written as DNA, the CDR3 is TGTGCCAGCAGTTACCGGGAAGCCGGGGCCAACGTCCTGACTTTC. Its protein is CASSYREAGANVLTF. The V call is TRBV6-5, the J call TRBJ2-6; maybe TRBD2 (5 bases). Trimming cost V 2 bases and J 4 bases, with 9 bases left between them. This CDR3 spans 15 amino acids. Germline CDR1 and CDR2: MNHEY and SVGAGI.

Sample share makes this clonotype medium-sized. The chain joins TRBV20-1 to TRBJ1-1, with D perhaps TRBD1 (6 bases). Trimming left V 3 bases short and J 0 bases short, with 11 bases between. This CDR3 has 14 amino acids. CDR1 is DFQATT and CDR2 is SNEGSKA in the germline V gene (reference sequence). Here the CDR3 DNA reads TGCAGTGCTAGTGACAGGTTAATGAACACTGAAGCTTTCTTT. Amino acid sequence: CSASDRLMNTEAFF.

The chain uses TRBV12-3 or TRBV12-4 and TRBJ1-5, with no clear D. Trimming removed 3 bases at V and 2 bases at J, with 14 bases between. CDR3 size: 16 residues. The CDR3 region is CASSLVAALGNQPQHF. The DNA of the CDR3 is TGTGCCAGCAGTTTGGTAGCAGCGTTGGGCAATCAGCCCCAGCATTTT.

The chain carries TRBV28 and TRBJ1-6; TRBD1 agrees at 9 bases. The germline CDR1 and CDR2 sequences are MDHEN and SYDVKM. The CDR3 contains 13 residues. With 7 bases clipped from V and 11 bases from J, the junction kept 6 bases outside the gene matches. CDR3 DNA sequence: TGTGCCAGCAATACAGGGGGCGGGACACCCCTCCACTTT. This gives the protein CASNTGGGTPLHF.

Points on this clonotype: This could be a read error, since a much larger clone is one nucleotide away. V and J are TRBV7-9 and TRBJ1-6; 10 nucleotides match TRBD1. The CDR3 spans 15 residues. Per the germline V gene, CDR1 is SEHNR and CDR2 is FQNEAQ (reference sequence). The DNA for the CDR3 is TGTGCCAGCAGCCGCGGGACAGGGGATAATTCACTCCTCCACTTT. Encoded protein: CASSRGTGDNSLLHF. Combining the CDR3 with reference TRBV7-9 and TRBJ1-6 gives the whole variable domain DTGVSQNPRHKITKRGQNVTFRCDPISEHNRLYWYRQTLGQGPEFLTYFQNEAQLEKSRLLSDRFSAERPKGSFSTLEIQRTEQGDSAMYLCASSRGTGDNSLLHFGNGTRLTVT.

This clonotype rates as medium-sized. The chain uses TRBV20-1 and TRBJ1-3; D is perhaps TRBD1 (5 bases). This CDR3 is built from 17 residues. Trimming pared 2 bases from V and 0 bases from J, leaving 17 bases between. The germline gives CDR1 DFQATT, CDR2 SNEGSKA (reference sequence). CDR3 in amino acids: CSARQRLDTHSGNTIYF. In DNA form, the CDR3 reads TGCAGTGCTAGACAACGCCTGGACACCCACTCTGGAAACACCATATATTTT.